This TCR beta chain comes out of a study of T cells in Graves' hyperthyroidism and ophthalmopathy. Points from the study as a whole: In the analysis, a 13 V-J model separated ophthalmopathy from stable hyperthyroidism.

The source material, RNA transcripts, was used to amplify TCR beta CDR3 regions. With the HTBI primer set, the TCR CDR3 went through a first round of RT-PCR. A single record per CDR3 protein comes from TCRdb applying MiXCR to the multiplex PCR reads. The table has about 540,000 distinct CDR3 sequences, 35% to 55% seen once. As concerns this clonotype: The antigen is undetermined.

No ophthalmopathy progression within 18 months constituted stable Graves' hyperthyroidism. Patients showing uncontrolled infection, other autoimmune disease, pregnancy or lactation were ineligible. Diagnosing involved the use of clinical symptoms, serum thyroxine and TRAb, thyroid ultrasound and orbital computed tomography. The ends lost 5 bases at V and 1 base at J; junction bases unmatched: 11. Germline CDR1 KGHSY, CDR2 FQNENV. The CDR3 contains 18 residues. Sequenced sample: peripheral blood or thyroid tissue (not recorded which). This sequence joins TRBV16 and TRBJ2-2, with 9 bases matching TRBD1. This sequence originates from a woman under 30 with Graves' hyperthyroidism. The CDR3 region is CASSKAAGGQGNTGELFF. The DNA for the CDR3 is TGTGCCAGCAGCAAGGCGGCTGGGGGACAGGGGAACACCGGGGAGCTGTTTTTT.